Listed below are T cell receptor beta chains from one sample, sequenced in a study of T cell clones after liver transplantation. Clones were sequenced by immunoSEQ multiplex PCR, and TCRdb holds only the in-frame ones, with some missing. The table has around 20,000 clones, 75% to 90% seen once. Sequenced here: CD8+ T cells from blood, sampled before liver transplant. These receptors all stem from a human donor who received a liver transplant. Each CDR3 is given with its conserved first and last residue. A D gene is named only where the DNA matches it firmly. Clone size appears in some rows only: once, few, many, or a class for an expanded clone.

>TRBV5-4|TRBJ2-5|once|.
CASSLVPQETQYF
TGTGCCAGCAGCTTGGTTCCCCAAGAGACCCAGTACTTC
>TRBV27|TRBJ2-7|.|.
CASSLSMSYEQYF
TGTGCCAGCAGTTTATCGATGAGCTACGAGCAGTACTTC
>TRBV7-9|TRBJ2-7|.|TRBD2
CASSPSGSSYEQYF
TGTGCCAGCAGTCCTAGCGGAAGCTCCTACGAGCAGTACTTC
>TRBV6-5|TRBJ1-1|.|.
CASSYSPALNTEAFF
TGTGCCAGCAGTTACTCTCCAGCCTTGAACACTGAAGCTTTCTTT
>TRBV30|TRBJ2-7|.|TRBD2
CAWTSGILPYEQYF
TGTGCCTGGACAAGCGGGATACTTCCCTACGAGCAGTACTTC
>TRBV4-3|TRBJ2-7|.|.
CASSQEVRGDYEQYF
TGCGCCAGCAGCCAAGAGGTAAGGGGCGACTACGAGCAGTACTTC
>TRBV7-9|TRBJ1-2|.|.
CASSSLGGVGGYTF
TGTGCCAGCAGCTCCCTAGGCGGAGTAGGCGGCTACACCTTC
>TRBV27|TRBJ1-5|.|.
CASSLSYGLNQPQHF
TGTGCCAGCAGTTTATCTTATGGGTTGAATCAGCCCCAGCATTTT
>TRBV5-4|TRBJ2-3|.|.
CASSFSLDTQYF
TGTGCCAGCAGCTTTTCGTTAGATACGCAGTATTTT
>TRBV5-4|TRBJ2-7|few|TRBD1
CASSARDRGRYEQYF
TGTGCCAGCAGCGCCCGGGACAGGGGCAGGTACGAGCAGTACTTC
>TRBV6-6|TRBJ2-1|.|.
CASSHPVGSIDEQFF
TGTGCCAGCAGCCACCCTGTCGGGAGTATAGATGAGCAGTTCTTC
>TRBV11-2|TRBJ1-2|.|.
CASSLGHIRGYTF
TGTGCCAGCAGCTTAGGACATATCCGTGGCTACACCTTC
>TRBV6-5|TRBJ2-1|.|.
CASSYSNEQFF
TGTGCCAGCAGTTACTCGAATGAGCAGTTCTTC
>TRBV5-1|TRBJ2-3|.|.
CASSLITDTQYF
TGCGCCAGCAGCCTTATCACAGATACGCAGTATTTT
>TRBV5-1|TRBJ2-5|.|TRBD1
CASSLSAGGGETQYF
TGCGCCAGCAGCTTGTCAGCAGGGGGCGGAGAGACCCAGTACTTC
>TRBV6-5|TRBJ2-1|.|TRBD2
CASRVSGGIYNEQFF
TGTGCCAGCAGAGTTAGCGGGGGAATCTACAATGAGCAGTTCTTC
>TRBV28|TRBJ2-2|.|.
CASTISGAGELFF
TGTGCCAGCACTATTAGCGGTGCCGGGGAGCTGTTTTTT